This is a list of T cell receptor beta chains from one sample in a study of lymphopenia after photon versus proton radiotherapy. TCRdb's table, derived via immunoSEQ multiplex PCR, lists solely in-frame clones and lacks some. The sample holds under 65,000 clones; approximately 84% are singletons and the top ten take roughly 2.1%. The material was peripheral blood, obtained from a patient treated with proton-based radiotherapy. These receptors all stem from a man between 60 and 70 years old with pancreatic cancer. Each CDR3 is given without its conserved first and last residue. Fields, in order: D gene, clone size, V gene, CDR3 protein. A D gene is named only where the DNA matches it firmly. Clone size is given for some rows only: seen once, a few or many times, or a class if the clone is expanded.

>TRBD2|.|TRBV29-1
SVRTSGRETQY
>TRBD2|.|TRBV7-6
ASSLRLAGGGTGELF
>TRBD1|.|TRBV6-6
ASSYSGTGMHEQF
>.|.|TRBV6-5
ASSSIGTQY
>.|.|TRBV7-2
ASSLSVRYEQY
>TRBD2|.|TRBV5-6
ASSFQSGTTRYEQY
>.|.|TRBV28
ASSLWGTTGELF
>.|.|TRBV2
ASSAVGRGGYT
>TRBD1|.|TRBV19
ASSPPGQLNTEAF
>TRBD1|.|TRBV15
ATSRVRGQGEETQY
>.|.|TRBV15
ATSRVADEQY
>.|.|TRBV30
AWSLAERSPLH
>TRBD1|.|TRBV7-2
ASSLELGQVISGANVLT
>.|.|TRBV7-8
ASSLVGWPRVAGYT
>.|.|TRBV6-1
ASSGAGYEQY
>TRBD1|.|TRBV6-1
ASSGQGLGDQPQH
>.|.|TRBV6-1
ASSVGRPSNEQF
>.|.|TRBV2
ASSPYSTAYEQY
>TRBD1|once|TRBV19
ASSMVRGETQY
>TRBD1|.|TRBV11-3
ASSPWGQGNTGELF
>.|few|TRBV19
ASSMRQEHQPQH
>.|.|TRBV29-1
SVEDYGVRTEAF